The clone carrying this TCR beta chain was picked up a small number of times. Profiling relied on immunoSEQ multiplex PCR, and the TCRdb table lists in-frame clones only, not all of them. The sample holds tens of thousands of clones, 91% seen once. This sample stems from a study of control samples from healthy donors and cancer patients. This CDR3 has 13 amino acids. V was clipped by 3 bases and J by 5 bases, with 9 bases between them. Germline V gene sequence: CDR1 SGHDT, CDR2 YYEEEE. The sequenced material came from blood. The receptor was isolated from a man under 40 in good health. The J gene is TRBJ2-1, the V gene TRBV5-6; no clear D gene. The CDR3 loop reads CASSSLSDNEQFF. The DNA of the CDR3 is TGTGCCAGCAGCTCCTTATCAGACAATGAGCAGTTCTTC.